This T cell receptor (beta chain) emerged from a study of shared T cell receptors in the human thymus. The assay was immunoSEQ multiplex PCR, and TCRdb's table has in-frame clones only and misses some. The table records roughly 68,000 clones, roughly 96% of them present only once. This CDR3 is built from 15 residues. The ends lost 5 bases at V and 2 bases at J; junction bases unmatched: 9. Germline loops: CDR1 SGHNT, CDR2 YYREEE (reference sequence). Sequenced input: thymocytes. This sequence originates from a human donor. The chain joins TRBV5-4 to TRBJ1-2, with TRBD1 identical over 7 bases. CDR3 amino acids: CASRLFRGENYGYTF. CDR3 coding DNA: TGTGCCAGCAGACTCTTCAGGGGGGAGAACTATGGCTACACCTTC.